The 14 T cell receptor beta chains below were found in one sample sequenced in a study of T cells in Graves' hyperthyroidism and ophthalmopathy. Amplification targeted TCR beta CDR3 regions from RNA transcripts. First-round RT-PCR of the TCR CDR3 relied on the HTBI primer set. One entry per CDR3 protein, called by TCRdb with MiXCR from the multiplex PCR reads. The table includes around 600,000 distinct CDR3 sequences, about 14% detected once. The sequenced sample was blood. The receptors derive from a woman aged 45-60 years with Graves' ophthalmopathy.

This clonotype was picked up many times. The V call is TRBV11-1, the J call TRBJ2-1; 10 positions match TRBD2. Germline CDR1 and CDR2: SGHAT and FQDESV (reference sequence). The V gene end was trimmed by 4 bases and the J gene end by 7 bases; junction bases not matched to a gene: 10. The CDR3 has 16 residues. In DNA form, the CDR3 reads TGTGCCAGCAGCTCCGATGGCCCACTAGCGGGAAATGAGCAGTTCTTC. As protein: CASSSDGPLAGNEQFF.

The chain combines TRBV7-8 with TRBJ2-5; D is uncertain. V was pared by 1 base and J by 3 bases, with 9 bases between. This CDR3 region has 14 residues. CDR1 and CDR2 (germline): SGHVS, FQNEAQ. CDR3 in DNA: TGTGCCAGCAGCTTAGTTTTCAGCAAAGAGACCCAGTACTTC. Encoded protein: CASSLVFSKETQYF.

This clonotype was counted at least ten times. The chain combines TRBV28 with TRBJ2-7; a possible D gene is TRBD1 (5 bases). Germline CDR1 MDHEN, CDR2 SYDVKM. The CDR3 has 15 amino acids. The V end was cut by 7 bases, the J end by 3 bases, with 19 bases between. The CDR3 DNA reads as TGTGCCAGCAAGTCTGTCAGGGCCCCCCGCTACGAGCAGTACTTC. It specifies CASKSVRAPRYEQYF.

Concerning this clonotype: A much larger clone differs by one base, so this may be a read error. This rearrangement joins TRBV7-9 to TRBJ2-7; D might be TRBD1 (6 bases). With 4 bases removed from V and 0 bases from J, the gap between germline ends came to 13 bases. The germline gives CDR1 SEHNR, CDR2 FQNEAQ (reference sequence). The CDR3 totals 15 residues. Here the CDR3 reads CASSSGVEISYEQYF. The CDR3 nucleotides read TGTGCCAGCAGCTCAGGGGTCGAGATCTCCTACGAGCAGTACTTC.

This clonotype was recorded a few times. The V and J genes are TRBV30 and TRBJ2-2; TRBD2 matches at 7 bases. This CDR3 is 17 amino acids long. CDR1 and CDR2 (germline): GTSNPN, SVGIG (reference sequence). The junction had 10 bases not matched to a gene; V was cut back by 2 bases and J by 1 base. DNA for the CDR3: TGTGCCTGGAGTTGGGGAGGGGCGGGGATGAACACCGGGGAGCTGTTTTTT. Translating gives CAWSWGGAGMNTGELFF. Complete variable domain (other parts from reference TRBV30 and TRBJ2-2): SQTIHQWPATLVQPVGSPLSLECTVEGTSNPNLYWYRQAAGRGLQLLFYSVGIGQISSEVPQNLSASRPQDRQFILSSKKLLLSDSGFYLCAWSWGGAGMNTGELFFGEGSRLTVL.

The chain joins TRBV9 to TRBJ2-7, with D maybe TRBD2 (6 bases). Per germline, CDR1 SGDLS and CDR2 YYNGEE. V was clipped by 6 bases and J by 6 bases, with 13 bases between them. The CDR3 runs to 12 residues. The CDR3 DNA reads TGTGCCAGCAACAAAGACGGGGGCGAGCAGTACTTC. Amino acid sequence: CASNKDGGEQYF.

A few counts support this clonotype. The chain recombines TRBV7-6 with TRBJ2-5; the D is unclear. Trimming took 5 bases from V and 4 from J, leaving 11 bases between them. Germline loops: CDR1 SGHVS, CDR2 FNYEAQ. There are 13 residues in the CDR3. Written as DNA, the CDR3 is TGTGCCAGCAGCACCCGGGTGGGAGAGACCCAGTACTTC. Translated: CASSTRVGETQYF.

This clonotype showed up many times. J is TRBJ2-5 and V is TRBV18; D is ambiguous. Trimming removed 2 bases at V and 0 bases at J, with 7 bases between. CDR1 and CDR2 (germline): KGHSH, LQKENI. The CDR3 runs 14 residues. The CDR3 DNA follows: TGTGCCAGCTCACCAGGGGTCAACCAAGAGACCCAGTACTTC. Translated: CASSPGVNQETQYF.

This clonotype was found once. This chain joins TRBV5-4 and TRBJ2-5, with 13 bases lining up with TRBD2. CDR1 SGHNT and CDR2 YYREEE come from the germline V gene (reference sequence). The trim removed 7 bases at V and 7 bases at J, leaving 7 bases unmatched. The CDR3 extends over 14 amino acids. CDR3: CASGTSGMWGTQYF. The CDR3 coding sequence is TGTGCCAGCGGGACTAGCGGGATGTGGGGGACCCAGTACTTC.

This clonotype was observed many times. This chain links TRBV18 with TRBJ2-5, with D unclear. Germline V gene sequence: CDR1 KGHSH, CDR2 LQKENI. The CDR3 has 15 residues. Trimming took 4 bases from V and 1 from J, leaving 13 bases between them. The chain's CDR3 is CASSHSWRTQETQYF. For the CDR3, the DNA is TGTGCCAGCTCACACTCCTGGAGAACCCAAGAGACCCAGTACTTC.

This clonotype occurred a few times. This rearrangement joins TRBV6-2 or TRBV6-3 to TRBJ1-2, with D perhaps matching TRBD1 (5 bases). Trimming shortened V by 6 bases and J by 4 bases, and 24 bases separated the two germline ends. Germline values: CDR1 MNHEY, CDR2 SVGEGT. The CDR3 has 17 amino acids. Here the CDR3 DNA reads TGTGCCAGCAGAGAGACTCGGGGGACTCATCTGGGCTATGGCTACACCTTC. This translates into CASRETRGTHLGYGYTF.

This clonotype showed up many times. J is TRBJ2-7 and V is TRBV10-3; possible D gene TRBD1, 6 bases. The germline V gene has CDR1 ENHRY and CDR2 SYGVKD. V was trimmed by 0 bases and J by 4 bases, leaving 10 bases between them. CDR3 length equals 14 residues. The CDR3, as DNA: TGTGCCATCAGTGAGTCGGGGACACATTACGAGCAGTACTTC. It is translated as CAISESGTHYEQYF.

This clonotype was counted at least ten times. The rearrangement joins TRBV28 to TRBJ2-7, with 7 bases lining up with TRBD2. Trimming took 6 bases from V and 3 from J; bases not matched to a gene: 11. Per germline, CDR1 MDHEN and CDR2 SYDVKM. This CDR3 has 15 amino acids. The CDR3 protein is CASSPGGMDLYEQYF. The CDR3 coding sequence is TGTGCCAGCAGCCCCGGGGGGATGGACCTCTACGAGCAGTACTTC.

The chain carries TRBV7-2 and TRBJ2-1; 15 bases map to TRBD2. This CDR3 comprises 18 residues. The V and J ends lost 5 bases and 0 bases, in that order; junction bases with no gene match: 5. Germline CDR1 reads SGHTA; CDR2 reads FQGNSA. The CDR3 is CASSAGLAGGGSYNEQFF. The CDR3 bases are TGTGCCAGCAGCGCCGGACTAGCGGGAGGGGGCTCCTACAATGAGCAGTTCTTC.